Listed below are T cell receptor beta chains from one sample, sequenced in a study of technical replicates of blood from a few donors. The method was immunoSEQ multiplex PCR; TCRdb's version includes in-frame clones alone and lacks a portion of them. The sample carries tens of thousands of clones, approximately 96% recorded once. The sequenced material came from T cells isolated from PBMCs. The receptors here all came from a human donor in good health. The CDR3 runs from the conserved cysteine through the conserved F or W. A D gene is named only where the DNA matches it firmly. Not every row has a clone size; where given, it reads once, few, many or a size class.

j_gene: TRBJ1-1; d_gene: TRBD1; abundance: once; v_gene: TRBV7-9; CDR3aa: CASSLPRGGQGSTEAFF; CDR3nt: TGTGCCAGCAGCTTACCTAGGGGTGGACAGGGAAGCACTGAAGCTTTCTTT
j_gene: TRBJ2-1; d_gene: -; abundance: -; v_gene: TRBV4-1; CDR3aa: CASSLLGTPHNEQFF; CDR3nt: TGCGCCAGCAGCCTTCTTGGGACACCCCACAATGAGCAGTTCTTC
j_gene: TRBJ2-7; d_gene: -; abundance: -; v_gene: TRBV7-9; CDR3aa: CASSLVGDYEQYF; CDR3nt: TGTGCCAGCAGCTTAGTAGGGGACTACGAGCAGTACTTC
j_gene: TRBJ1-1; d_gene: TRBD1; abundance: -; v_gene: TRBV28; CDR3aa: CASSLRTGGTEAFF; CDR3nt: TGTGCCAGCAGTTTAAGGACAGGCGGCACTGAAGCTTTCTTT
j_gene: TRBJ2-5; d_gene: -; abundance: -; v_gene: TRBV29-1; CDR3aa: CSQYTGTSETQYF; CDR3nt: TGCAGCCAGTATACAGGGACAAGTGAGACCCAGTACTTC
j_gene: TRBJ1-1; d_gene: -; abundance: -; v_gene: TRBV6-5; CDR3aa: CASSYVTGIEEAFF; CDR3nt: TGTGCCAGCAGTTACGTTACCGGGATTGAGGAAGCTTTCTTT
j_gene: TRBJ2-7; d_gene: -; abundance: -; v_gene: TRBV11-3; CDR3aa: CASSLDTAPYEQYF; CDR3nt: TGTGCCAGCAGCTTAGACACAGCCCCCTACGAGCAGTACTTC
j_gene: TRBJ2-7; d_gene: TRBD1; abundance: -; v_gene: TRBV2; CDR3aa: CATTRDRTTYEQYF; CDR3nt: TGTGCCACCACTCGGGACAGGACCACCTACGAGCAGTACTTC
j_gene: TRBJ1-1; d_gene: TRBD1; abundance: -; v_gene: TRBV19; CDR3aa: CASKDRAPNTEAFF; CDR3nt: TGTGCCAGTAAAGACAGGGCCCCGAACACTGAAGCTTTCTTT
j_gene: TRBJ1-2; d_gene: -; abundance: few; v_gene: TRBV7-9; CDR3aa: CASSSGGGVSGYTF; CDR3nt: TGTGCCAGCAGCTCCGGCGGGGGAGTTAGCGGCTACACCTTC
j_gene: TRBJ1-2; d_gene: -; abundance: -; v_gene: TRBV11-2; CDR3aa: CASRRTGGYGYTF; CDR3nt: TGTGCCAGCAGACGAACAGGTGGCTATGGCTACACCTTC
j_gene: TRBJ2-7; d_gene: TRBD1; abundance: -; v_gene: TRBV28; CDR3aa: CASSEISGTGEDEQYF; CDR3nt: TGTGCCAGCAGTGAAATTTCCGGGACAGGGGAAGACGAGCAGTACTTC
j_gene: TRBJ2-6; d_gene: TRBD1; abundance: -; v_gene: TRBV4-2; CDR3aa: CASSHGAQTGLGANVLTF; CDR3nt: TGTGCCAGCAGCCATGGAGCCCAGACAGGGCTGGGGGCCAACGTCCTGACTTTC
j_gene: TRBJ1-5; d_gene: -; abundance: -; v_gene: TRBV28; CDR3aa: CASSLTGPSTQPQHF; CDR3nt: TGTGCCAGCAGTTTAACAGGGCCGAGCACTCAGCCCCAGCATTTT
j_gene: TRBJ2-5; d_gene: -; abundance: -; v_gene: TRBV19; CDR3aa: CASSTGFPETQYF; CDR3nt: TGTGCCAGTAGCACAGGGTTTCCAGAGACCCAGTACTTC
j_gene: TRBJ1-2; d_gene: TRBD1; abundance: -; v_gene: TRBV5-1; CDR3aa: CASSLEGAGGNYGYTF; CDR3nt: TGCGCCAGCAGCTTGGAAGGGGCAGGGGGGAACTATGGCTACACCTTC
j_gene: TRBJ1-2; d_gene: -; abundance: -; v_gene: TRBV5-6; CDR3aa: CASSLVDGGNYGYTF; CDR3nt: TGTGCCAGCAGCTTGGTCGACGGAGGCAACTATGGCTACACCTTC
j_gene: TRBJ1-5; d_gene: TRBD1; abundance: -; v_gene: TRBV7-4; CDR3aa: CASSSKVGDREGYSNQPQHF; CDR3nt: TGTGCCAGCAGCTCTAAGGTGGGGGACAGGGAGGGTTATAGCAATCAGCCCCAGCATTTT
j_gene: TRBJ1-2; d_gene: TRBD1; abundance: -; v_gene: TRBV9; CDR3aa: CASSPRGTVGHYGYTF; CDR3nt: TGTGCCAGCAGCCCCCGTGGGACAGTGGGTCACTATGGCTACACCTTC
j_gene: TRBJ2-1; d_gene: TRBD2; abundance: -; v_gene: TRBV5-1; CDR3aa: CASSLGARLAGIPYNEQFF; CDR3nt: TGCGCCAGCAGCTTGGGGGCTCGACTAGCGGGAATACCGTACAATGAGCAGTTCTTC
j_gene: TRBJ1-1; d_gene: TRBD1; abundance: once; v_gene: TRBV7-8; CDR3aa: CASSLDRGMNTEAFF; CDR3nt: TGTGCCAGCAGCTTGGACAGGGGCATGAACACTGAAGCTTTCTTT
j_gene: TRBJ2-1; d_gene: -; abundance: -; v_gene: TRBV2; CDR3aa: CASTLGLPNEQFF; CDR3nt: TGTGCCAGCACTTTGGGACTGCCCAATGAGCAGTTCTTC
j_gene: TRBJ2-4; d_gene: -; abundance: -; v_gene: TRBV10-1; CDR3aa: CASSDSFVGEGQYF; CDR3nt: TGCGCCAGCAGTGACAGTTTCGTAGGGGAAGGCCAGTACTTC
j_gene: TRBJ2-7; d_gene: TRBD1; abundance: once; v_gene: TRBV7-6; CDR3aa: CASSPLLRGRKAYEQYF; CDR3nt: TGTGCCAGCAGCCCACTCCTCAGGGGGCGAAAGGCCTACGAGCAGTACTTC
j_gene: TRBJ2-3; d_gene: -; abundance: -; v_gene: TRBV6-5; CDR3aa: CASSSNTDTQYF; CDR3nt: TGTGCCAGCAGTTCCAACACAGATACGCAGTATTTT
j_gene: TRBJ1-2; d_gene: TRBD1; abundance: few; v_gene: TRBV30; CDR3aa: CASRTGAGYTF; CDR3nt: TGTGCCTCGAGGACAGGGGCTGGCTACACCTTC
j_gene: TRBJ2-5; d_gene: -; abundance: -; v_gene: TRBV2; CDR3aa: CAINRAAGLQETQYF; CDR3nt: TGTGCCATAAACCGGGCCGCGGGTTTACAAGAGACCCAGTACTTC
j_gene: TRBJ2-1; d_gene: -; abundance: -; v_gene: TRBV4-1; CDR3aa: CASSQVGGGFNEQFF; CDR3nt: TGCGCCAGCAGCCAAGTCGGGGGTGGGTTTAATGAGCAGTTCTTC
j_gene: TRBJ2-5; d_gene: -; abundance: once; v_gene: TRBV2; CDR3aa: CASSKTGNQETQYF; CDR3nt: TGTGCCAGCAGTAAAACGGGTAACCAAGAGACCCAGTACTTC
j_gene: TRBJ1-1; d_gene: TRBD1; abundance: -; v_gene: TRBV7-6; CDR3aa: CASSLAGQYTEAFF; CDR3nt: TGTGCCAGCAGCTTAGCGGGACAGTACACTGAAGCTTTCTTT
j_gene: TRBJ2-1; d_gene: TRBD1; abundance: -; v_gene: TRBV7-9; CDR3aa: CASSPDRYNEQFF; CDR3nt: TGTGCCAGCAGCCCGGACAGGTACAATGAGCAGTTCTTC
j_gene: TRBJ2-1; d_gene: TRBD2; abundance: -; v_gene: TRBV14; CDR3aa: CASSPIAGPFNEQFF; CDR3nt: TGTGCCAGCAGCCCGATAGCGGGACCTTTCAATGAGCAGTTCTTC
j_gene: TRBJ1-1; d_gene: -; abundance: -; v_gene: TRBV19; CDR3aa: CASSSGEVGVTEAFF; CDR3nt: TGTGCCAGTAGTAGTGGGGAGGTAGGGGTCACTGAAGCTTTCTTT
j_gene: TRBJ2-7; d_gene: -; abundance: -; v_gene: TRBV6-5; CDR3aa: CASSYLGDEQYF; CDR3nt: TGTGCCAGCAGTTATCTAGGCGACGAGCAGTACTTC
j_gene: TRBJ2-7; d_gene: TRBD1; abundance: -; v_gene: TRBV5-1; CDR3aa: CASSRDRYGEQYF; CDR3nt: TGCGCCAGCAGCCGGGACAGGTACGGCGAGCAGTACTTC
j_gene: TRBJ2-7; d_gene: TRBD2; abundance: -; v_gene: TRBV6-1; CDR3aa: CASHVRGGGSYEQYF; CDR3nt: TGTGCCAGCCACGTTCGGGGCGGGGGCTCCTACGAGCAGTACTTC
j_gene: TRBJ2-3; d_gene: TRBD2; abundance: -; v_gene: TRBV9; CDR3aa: CASSPQTGGPADTQYF; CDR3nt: TGTGCCAGCAGCCCCCAAACGGGAGGGCCCGCAGATACGCAGTATTTT
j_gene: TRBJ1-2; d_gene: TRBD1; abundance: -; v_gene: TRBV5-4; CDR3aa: CASSGTANYGYTF; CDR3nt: TGTGCCAGCAGCGGGACAGCGAACTATGGCTACACCTTC
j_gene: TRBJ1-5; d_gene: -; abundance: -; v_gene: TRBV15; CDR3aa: CATSPEKMNQPQHF; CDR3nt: TGTGCCACCAGCCCTGAGAAGATGAATCAGCCCCAGCATTTT
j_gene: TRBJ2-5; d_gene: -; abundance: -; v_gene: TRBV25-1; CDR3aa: CASSFNYGTQYF; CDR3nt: TGTGCCAGCAGTTTCAACTACGGGACCCAGTACTTC
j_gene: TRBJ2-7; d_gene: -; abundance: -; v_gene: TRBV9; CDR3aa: CASSASGTATYEQYF; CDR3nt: TGTGCCAGCAGCGCGTCCGGGACTGCAACCTACGAGCAGTACTTC
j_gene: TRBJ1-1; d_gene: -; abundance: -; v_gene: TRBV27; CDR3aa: CASSKTVMNTEAFF; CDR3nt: TGTGCCAGCAGTAAGACAGTCATGAACACTGAAGCTTTCTTT
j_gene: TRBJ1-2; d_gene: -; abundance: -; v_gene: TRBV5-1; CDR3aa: CASSSTDYGYTF; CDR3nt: TGCGCCAGCAGCTCGACAGATTATGGCTACACCTTC
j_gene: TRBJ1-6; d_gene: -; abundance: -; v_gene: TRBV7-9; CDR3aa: CASSQGRGEASYNSPLHF; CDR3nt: TGTGCCAGCAGCCAAGGCAGGGGAGAGGCCTCCTATAATTCACCCCTCCACTTT
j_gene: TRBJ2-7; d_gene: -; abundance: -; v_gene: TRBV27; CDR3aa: CASSFWSNNAYEQYF; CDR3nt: TGTGCCAGCAGTTTTTGGTCAAACAACGCCTACGAGCAGTACTTC
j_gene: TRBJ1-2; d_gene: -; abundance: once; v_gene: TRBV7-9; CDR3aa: CASSRRDAGGGYTF; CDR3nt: TGTGCCAGCAGCCGCCGGGACGCCGGGGGGGGCTACACCTTC
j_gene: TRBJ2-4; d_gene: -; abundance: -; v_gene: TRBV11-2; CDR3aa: CASSSRQAPMKDKNIQYF; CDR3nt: TGTGCCAGCAGCTCAAGACAGGCGCCAATGAAGGACAAAAACATTCAGTACTTC
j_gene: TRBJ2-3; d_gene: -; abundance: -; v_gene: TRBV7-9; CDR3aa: CASSLAGAGTDTQYF; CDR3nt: TGTGCCAGCAGCTTAGCAGGGGCAGGCACAGATACGCAGTATTTT
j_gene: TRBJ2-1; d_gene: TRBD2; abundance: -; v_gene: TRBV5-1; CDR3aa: CASSLRGAGGSQGRNEQFF; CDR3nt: TGCGCCAGCAGCCTTCGGGGGGCGGGAGGGAGTCAGGGGCGCAATGAGCAGTTCTTC
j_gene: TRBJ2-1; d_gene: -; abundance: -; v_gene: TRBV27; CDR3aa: CASTGVYNEQFF; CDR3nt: TGTGCCAGCACGGGAGTCTACAATGAGCAGTTCTTC
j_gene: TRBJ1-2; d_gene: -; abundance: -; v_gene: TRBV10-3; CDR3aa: CAISAIGLTRGYTF; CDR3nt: TGTGCCATCAGTGCAATTGGACTTACACGGGGCTACACCTTC
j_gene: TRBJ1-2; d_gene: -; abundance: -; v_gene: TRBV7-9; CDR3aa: CASSLVQLRGYTF; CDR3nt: TGTGCCAGCAGCTTAGTTCAACTGAGAGGCTACACCTTC
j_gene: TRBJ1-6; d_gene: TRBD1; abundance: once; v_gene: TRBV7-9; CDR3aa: CASNGQGRNSPLHF; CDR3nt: TGTGCCAGCAACGGACAGGGCCGGAATTCACCCCTCCACTTT
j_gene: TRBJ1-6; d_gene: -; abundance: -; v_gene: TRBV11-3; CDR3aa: CASSSGRSPLHF; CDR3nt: TGTGCCAGCAGCTCTGGGAGGTCACCCCTCCACTTT
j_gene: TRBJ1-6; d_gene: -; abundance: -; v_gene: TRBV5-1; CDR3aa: CASSLAGDKYNSPLHF; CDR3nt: TGCGCCAGCAGTCTGGCAGGGGACAAATATAATTCACCCCTCCACTTT
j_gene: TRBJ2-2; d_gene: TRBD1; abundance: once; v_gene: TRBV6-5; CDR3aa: CASKRTGGTGELFF; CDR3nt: TGTGCCAGCAAAAGGACAGGGGGAACCGGGGAGCTGTTTTTT
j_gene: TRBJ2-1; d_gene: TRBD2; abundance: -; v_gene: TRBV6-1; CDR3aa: CASSGSGRAYNEQFF; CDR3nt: TGTGCCAGCAGTGGTAGCGGGAGGGCCTACAATGAGCAGTTCTTC
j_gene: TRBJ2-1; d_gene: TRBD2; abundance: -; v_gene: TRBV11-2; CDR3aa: CASSWSGRVDYNEQFF; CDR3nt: TGTGCCAGCAGCTGGAGCGGGAGGGTGGATTACAATGAGCAGTTCTTC
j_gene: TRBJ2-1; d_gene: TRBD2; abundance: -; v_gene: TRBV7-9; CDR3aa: CASRTSGTHNEQFF; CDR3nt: TGTGCCAGCAGGACTAGCGGGACCCACAATGAGCAGTTCTTC
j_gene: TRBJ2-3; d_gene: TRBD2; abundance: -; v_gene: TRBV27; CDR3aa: CASSLLWGGADTQYF; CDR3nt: TGTGCCAGCAGTTTATTGTGGGGGGGGGCAGATACGCAGTATTTT